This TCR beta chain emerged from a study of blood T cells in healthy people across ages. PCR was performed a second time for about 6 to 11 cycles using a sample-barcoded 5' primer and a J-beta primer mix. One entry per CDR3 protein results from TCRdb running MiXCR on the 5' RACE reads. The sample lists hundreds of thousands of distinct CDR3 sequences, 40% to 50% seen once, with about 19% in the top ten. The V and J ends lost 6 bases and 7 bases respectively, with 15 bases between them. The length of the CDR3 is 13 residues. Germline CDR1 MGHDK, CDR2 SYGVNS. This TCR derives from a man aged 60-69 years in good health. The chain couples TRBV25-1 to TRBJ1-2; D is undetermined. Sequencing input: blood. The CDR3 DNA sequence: TGTGCCAGCAGCAGACCTGGGGAGGCTGGCTACACCTTC. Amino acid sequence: CASSRPGEAGYTF.